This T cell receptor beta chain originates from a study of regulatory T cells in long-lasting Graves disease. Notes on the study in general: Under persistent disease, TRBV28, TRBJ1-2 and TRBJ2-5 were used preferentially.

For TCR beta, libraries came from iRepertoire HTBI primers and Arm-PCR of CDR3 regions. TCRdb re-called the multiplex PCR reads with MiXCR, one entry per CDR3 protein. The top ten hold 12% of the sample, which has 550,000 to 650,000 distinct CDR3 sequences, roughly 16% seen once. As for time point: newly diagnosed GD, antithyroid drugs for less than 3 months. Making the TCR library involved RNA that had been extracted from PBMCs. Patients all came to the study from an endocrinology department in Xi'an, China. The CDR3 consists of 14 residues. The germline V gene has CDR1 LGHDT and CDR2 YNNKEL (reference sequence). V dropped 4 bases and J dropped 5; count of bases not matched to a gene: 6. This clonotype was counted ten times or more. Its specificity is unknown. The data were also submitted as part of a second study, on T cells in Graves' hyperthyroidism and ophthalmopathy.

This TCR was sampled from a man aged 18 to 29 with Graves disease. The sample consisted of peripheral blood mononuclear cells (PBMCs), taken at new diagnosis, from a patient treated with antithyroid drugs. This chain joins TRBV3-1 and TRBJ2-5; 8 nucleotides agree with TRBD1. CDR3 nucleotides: TGTGCCAGCAGCCCTGGACAGGGACATGAGACCCAGTACTTC. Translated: CASSPGQGHETQYF.